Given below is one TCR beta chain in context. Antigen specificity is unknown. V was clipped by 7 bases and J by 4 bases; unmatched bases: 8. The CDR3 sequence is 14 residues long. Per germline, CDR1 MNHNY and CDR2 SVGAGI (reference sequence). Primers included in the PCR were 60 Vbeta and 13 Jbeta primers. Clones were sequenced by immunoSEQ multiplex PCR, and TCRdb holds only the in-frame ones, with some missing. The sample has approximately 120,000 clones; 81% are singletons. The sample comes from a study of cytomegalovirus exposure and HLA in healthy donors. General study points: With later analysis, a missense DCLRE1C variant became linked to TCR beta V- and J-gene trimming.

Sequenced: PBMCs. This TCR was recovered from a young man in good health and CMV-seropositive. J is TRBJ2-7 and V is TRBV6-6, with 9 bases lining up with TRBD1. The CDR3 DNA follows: TGTGCCAGCATTGCGGGACAGGGAAGATACGAGCAGTACTTC. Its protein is CASIAGQGRYEQYF.